This TCR beta chain was recorded in a study of T cell responses to AZD1222 COVID-19 vaccine. Study-wide findings and caveats: Receipt of two AZD1222 doses was followed by a rise in Spike-specific TCR breadth and depth. Females made up more of the donors, who were largely white British, and clonal diversity may have come out too low.

The CDR3 has 14 residues. Germline V gene data show CDR1 as SGHTA and CDR2 as FQGNSA. Trimming stripped 5 bases from V and 0 bases from J, with 11 bases between. Libraries were prepared by immunoSEQ multiplex PCR; TCRdb keeps only in-frame clonotypes and omits some of them. Of about 130,000 clones listed, around 90% were seen once; the top ten hold 1.9%. Worth noting for this clone: The antigen remains unidentified.

The source is an adult in good health. The sequencing here drew on peripheral blood, taken on day 0 of AZD1222 vaccination. The V gene is TRBV7-2, the J gene TRBJ2-7; possibly TRBD1 for D (5 bases). For the CDR3, the DNA is TGTGCCAGCAGCCGTACAGGTTTCTCCTACGAGCAGTACTTC. It yields the protein CASSRTGFSYEQYF.